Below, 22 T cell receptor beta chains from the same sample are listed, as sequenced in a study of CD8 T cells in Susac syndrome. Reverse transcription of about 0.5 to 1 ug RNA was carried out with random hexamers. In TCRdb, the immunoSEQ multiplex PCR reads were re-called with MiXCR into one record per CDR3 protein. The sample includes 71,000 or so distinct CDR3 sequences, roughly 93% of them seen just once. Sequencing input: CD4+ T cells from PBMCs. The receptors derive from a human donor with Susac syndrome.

This CDR3 reads CAISAPTSGPSYEQYF. CDR3 nucleotide sequence: TGTGCCATCAGTGCCCCGACTAGCGGGCCTTCCTACGAGCAGTACTTC. The chain is built from TRBV10-3 and TRBJ2-7; TRBD2 matches at 10 bases. Germline assignment: CDR1 ENHRY and CDR2 SYGVKD. J lost 1 base, V lost 4 bases, and 7 bases had no gene match. This CDR3 has 16 amino acids.

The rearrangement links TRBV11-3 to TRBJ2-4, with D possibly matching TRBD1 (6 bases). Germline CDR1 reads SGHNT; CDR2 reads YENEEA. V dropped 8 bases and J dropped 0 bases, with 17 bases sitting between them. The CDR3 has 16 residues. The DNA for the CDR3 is TGTGCCAGCTCCCTCCTACAGGGTTTAGCCAAAAACATTCAGTACTTC. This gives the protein CASSLLQGLAKNIQYF. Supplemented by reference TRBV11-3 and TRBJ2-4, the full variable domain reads EAGVVQSPRYKIIEKKQPVAFWCNPISGHNTLYWYLQNLGQGPELLIRYENEEAVDDSQLPKDRFSAERLKGVDSTLKIQPAELGDSAVYLCASSLLQGLAKNIQYFGAGTRLSVL.

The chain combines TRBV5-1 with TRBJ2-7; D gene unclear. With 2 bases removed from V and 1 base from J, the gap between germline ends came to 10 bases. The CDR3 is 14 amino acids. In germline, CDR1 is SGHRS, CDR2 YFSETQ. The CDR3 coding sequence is TGCGCCAGCAGCTTCGACACAGCATCCTACGAGCAGTACTTC. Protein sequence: CASSFDTASYEQYF.

The CDR3 DNA follows: TGCAGTGCTAGTGGGGATTCTGAAAAACTGTTTTTT. Protein sequence: CSASGDSEKLFF. The chain couples TRBV20-1 to TRBJ1-4; no definite D call. The CDR3 runs to 12 residues. The germline CDR1 and CDR2 sequences are DFQATT and SNEGSKA (reference sequence). V lost 3 bases, J lost 7 bases, and 9 bases lay in between.

The CDR3, as DNA: TGCAGTGCAGACCCCGGGACTAGCGGGGGGGGAGAGACCCAGTACTTC. Its translation: CSADPGTSGGGETQYF. This chain links TRBV20-1 with TRBJ2-5; 16 bases are a match to TRBD2. Losses at the gene ends were 6 bases for V and 4 bases for J; bases not matched to a gene: 8. Germline V gene data show CDR1 as DFQATT and CDR2 as SNEGSKA (reference sequence). This CDR3 comprises 16 residues.

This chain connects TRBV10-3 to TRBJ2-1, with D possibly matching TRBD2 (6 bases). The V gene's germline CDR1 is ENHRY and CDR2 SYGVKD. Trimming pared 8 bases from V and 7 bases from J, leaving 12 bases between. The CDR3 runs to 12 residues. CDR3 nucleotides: TGTGCCATCTCAGCCGCGGGGAATGAGCAGTTCTTC. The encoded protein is CAISAAGNEQFF.

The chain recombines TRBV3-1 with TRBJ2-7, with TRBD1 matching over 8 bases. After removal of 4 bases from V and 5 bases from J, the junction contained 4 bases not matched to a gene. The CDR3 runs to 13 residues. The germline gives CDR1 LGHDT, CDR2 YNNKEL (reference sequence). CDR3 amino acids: CASSPLDRDEQYF. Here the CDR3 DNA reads TGTGCCAGCAGCCCGTTGGACAGGGACGAGCAGTACTTC.

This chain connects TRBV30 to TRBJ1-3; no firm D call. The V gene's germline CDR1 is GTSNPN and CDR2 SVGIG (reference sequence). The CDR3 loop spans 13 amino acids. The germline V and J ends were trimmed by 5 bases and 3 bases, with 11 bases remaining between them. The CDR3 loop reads CAWDFNRGNTIYF. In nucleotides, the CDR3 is TGTGCCTGGGACTTTAACCGTGGAAACACCATATATTTT.

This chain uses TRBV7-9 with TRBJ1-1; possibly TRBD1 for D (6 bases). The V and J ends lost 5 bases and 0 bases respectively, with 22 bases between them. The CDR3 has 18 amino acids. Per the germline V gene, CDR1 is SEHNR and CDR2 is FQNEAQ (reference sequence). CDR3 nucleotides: TGTGCCAGCAGCACCAGAGGCGTAGGGGGAGGTATGAACACTGAAGCTTTCTTT. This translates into CASSTRGVGGGMNTEAFF.

The CDR3 sequence is CASSPSIYRGNTEAFF. CDR3 nucleotide sequence: TGCGCCAGCAGCCCGTCCATTTACAGGGGGAACACTGAAGCTTTCTTT. The chain has TRBV5-1 and TRBJ1-1, with TRBD1 matching over 7 bases. V shed 4 bases, J shed 1 base, and the junction held 10 bases outside the gene matches. CDR3 length: 16 residues. Germline V lookup: CDR1 SGHRS, CDR2 YFSETQ.

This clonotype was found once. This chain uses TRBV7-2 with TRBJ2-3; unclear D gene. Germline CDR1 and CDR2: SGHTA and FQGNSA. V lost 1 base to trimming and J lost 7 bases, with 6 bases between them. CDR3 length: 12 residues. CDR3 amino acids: CASSLVRYTQYF. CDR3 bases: TGTGCCAGCAGCTTAGTACGGTATACGCAGTATTTT. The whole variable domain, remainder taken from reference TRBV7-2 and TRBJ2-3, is GAGVSQSPSNKVTEKGKDVELRCDPISGHTALYWYRQSLGQGLEFLIYFQGNSAPDKSGLPSDRFSAERTGGSVSTLTIQRTQQEDSAVYLCASSLVRYTQYFGPGTRLTVL.

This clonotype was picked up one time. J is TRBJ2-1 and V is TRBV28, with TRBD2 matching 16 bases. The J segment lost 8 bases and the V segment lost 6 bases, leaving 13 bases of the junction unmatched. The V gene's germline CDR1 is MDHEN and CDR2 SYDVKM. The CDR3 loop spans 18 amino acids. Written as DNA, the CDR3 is TGTGCCAGCAGCCGGAGCAGGGGACTAGCGGGGGGGCCCCATGAGCAGTTCTTC. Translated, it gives CASSRSRGLAGGPHEQFF. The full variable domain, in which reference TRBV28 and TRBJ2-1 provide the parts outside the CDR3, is DVKVTQSSRYLVKRTGEKVFLECVQDMDHENMFWYRQDPGLGLRLIYFSYDVKMKEKGDIPEGYSVSREKKERFSLILESASTNQTSMYLCASSRSRGLAGGPHEQFFGPGTRLTVL.

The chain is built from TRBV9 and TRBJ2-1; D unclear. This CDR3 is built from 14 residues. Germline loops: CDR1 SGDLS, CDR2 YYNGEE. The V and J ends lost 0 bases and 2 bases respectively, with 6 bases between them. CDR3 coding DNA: TGTGCCAGCAGCGTAGGCGGAACCTACAATGAGCAGTTCTTC. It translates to CASSVGGTYNEQFF.

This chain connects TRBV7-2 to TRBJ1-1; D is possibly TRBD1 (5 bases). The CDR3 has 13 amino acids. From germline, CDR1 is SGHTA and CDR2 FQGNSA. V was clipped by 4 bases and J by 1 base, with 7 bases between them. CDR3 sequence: CASSSGANTEAFF. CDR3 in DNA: TGTGCCAGCAGCTCCGGGGCGAACACTGAAGCTTTCTTT.

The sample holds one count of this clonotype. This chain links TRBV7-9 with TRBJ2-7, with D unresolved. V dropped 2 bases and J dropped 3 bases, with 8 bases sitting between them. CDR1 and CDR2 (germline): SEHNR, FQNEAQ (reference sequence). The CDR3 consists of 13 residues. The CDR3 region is CASSLFGYYEQYF. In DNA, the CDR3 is TGTGCCAGCAGCTTATTCGGATACTACGAGCAGTACTTC. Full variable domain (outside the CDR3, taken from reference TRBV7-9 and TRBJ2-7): DTGVSQNPRHKITKRGQNVTFRCDPISEHNRLYWYRQTLGQGPEFLTYFQNEAQLEKSRLLSDRFSAERPKGSFSTLEIQRTEQGDSAMYLCASSLFGYYEQYFGPGTRLTVT.

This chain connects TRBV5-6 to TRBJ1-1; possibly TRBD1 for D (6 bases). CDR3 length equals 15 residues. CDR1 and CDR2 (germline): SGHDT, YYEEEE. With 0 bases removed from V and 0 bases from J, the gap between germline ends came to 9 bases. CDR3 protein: CASSLDGGLNTEAFF. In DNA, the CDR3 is TGTGCCAGCAGCTTGGACGGGGGGCTGAACACTGAAGCTTTCTTT.

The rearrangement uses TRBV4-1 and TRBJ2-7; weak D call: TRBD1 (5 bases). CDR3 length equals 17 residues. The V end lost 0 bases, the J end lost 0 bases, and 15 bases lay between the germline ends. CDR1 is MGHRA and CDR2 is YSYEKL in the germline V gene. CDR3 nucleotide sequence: TGCGCCAGCAGCCAAGATCTAAAGGGGTCTTTCTCCTACGAGCAGTACTTC. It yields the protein CASSQDLKGSFSYEQYF.

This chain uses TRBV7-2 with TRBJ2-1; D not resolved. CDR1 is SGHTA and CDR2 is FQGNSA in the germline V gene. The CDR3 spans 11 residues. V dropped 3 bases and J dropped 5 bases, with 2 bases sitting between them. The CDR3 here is CASSFHNEQFF. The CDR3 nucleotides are TGTGCCAGCAGCTTTCACAATGAGCAGTTCTTC.

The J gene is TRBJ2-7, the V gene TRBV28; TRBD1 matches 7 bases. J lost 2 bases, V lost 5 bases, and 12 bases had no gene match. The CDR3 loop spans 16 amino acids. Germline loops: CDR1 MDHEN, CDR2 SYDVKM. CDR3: CASSGTGDQTTYEQYF. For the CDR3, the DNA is TGTGCCAGCAGTGGCACAGGGGACCAGACTACCTACGAGCAGTACTTC.

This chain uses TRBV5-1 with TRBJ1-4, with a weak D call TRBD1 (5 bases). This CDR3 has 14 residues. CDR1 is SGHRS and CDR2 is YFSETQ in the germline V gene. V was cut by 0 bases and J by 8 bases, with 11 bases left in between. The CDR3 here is CASSLDSGDEKLFF. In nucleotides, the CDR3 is TGCGCCAGCAGCTTGGACTCGGGGGACGAAAAACTGTTTTTT.

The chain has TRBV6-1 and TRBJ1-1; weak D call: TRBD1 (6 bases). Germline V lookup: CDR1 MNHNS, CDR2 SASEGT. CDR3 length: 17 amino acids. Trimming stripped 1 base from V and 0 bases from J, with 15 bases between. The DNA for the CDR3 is TGTGCCAGCAGTGAAGAGGGGGGGCGAGTAATGAACACTGAAGCTTTCTTT. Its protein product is CASSEEGGRVMNTEAFF.

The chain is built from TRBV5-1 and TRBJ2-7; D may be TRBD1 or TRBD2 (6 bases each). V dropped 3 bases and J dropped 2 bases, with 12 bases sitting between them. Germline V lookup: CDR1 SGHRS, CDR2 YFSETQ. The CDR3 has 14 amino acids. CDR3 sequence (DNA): TGCGCCAGCAGCTCGGCGGGACAAACCTACGAGCAGTACTTC. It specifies CASSSAGQTYEQYF.